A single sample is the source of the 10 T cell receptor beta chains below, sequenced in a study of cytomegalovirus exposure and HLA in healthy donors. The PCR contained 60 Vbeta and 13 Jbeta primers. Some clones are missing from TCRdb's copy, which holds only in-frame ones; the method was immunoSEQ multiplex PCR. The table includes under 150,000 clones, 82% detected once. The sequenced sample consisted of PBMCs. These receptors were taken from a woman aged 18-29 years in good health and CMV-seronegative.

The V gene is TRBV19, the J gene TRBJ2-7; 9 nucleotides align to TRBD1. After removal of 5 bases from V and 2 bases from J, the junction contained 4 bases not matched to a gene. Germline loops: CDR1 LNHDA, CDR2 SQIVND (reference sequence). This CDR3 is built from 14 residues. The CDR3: CASSPGTGPYEQYF. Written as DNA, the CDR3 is TGTGCCAGTAGTCCCGGGACAGGGCCCTACGAGCAGTACTTC.

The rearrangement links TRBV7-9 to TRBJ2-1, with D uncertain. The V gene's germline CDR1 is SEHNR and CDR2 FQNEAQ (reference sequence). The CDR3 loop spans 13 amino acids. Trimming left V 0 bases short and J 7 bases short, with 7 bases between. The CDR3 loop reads CASSLALGNEQFF. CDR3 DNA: TGTGCCAGCAGCTTAGCGCTAGGAAATGAGCAGTTCTTC.

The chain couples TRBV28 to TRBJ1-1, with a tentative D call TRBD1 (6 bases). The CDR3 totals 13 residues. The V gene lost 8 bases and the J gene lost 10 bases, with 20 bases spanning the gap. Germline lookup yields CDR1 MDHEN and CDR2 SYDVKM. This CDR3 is CASRQGLMGGAFF. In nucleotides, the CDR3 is TGTGCCAGCCGGCAGGGGCTAATGGGTGGAGCTTTCTTT.

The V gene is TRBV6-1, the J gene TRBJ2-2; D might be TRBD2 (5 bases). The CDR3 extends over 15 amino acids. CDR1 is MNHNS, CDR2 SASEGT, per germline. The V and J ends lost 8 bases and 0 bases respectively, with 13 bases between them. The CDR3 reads CASQYSVTNTGELFF. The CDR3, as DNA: TGTGCCAGCCAGTATAGCGTAACGAACACCGGGGAGCTGTTTTTT.

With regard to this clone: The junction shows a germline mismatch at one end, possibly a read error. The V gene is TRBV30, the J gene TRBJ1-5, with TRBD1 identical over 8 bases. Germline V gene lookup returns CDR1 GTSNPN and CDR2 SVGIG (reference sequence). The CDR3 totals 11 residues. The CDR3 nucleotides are TGTGCCTGGTCCTCAGGGGGCCGGAGGTATTTT. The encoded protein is CAWSSGGRRYF.

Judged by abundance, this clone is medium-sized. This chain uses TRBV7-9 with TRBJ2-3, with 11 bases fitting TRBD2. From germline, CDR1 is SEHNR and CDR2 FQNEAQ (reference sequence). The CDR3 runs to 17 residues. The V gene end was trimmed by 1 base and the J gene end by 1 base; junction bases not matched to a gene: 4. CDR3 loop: CASSLVTSGEGTDTQYF. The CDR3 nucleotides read TGTGCCAGCAGCTTAGTGACTAGCGGGGAGGGCACAGATACGCAGTATTTT.

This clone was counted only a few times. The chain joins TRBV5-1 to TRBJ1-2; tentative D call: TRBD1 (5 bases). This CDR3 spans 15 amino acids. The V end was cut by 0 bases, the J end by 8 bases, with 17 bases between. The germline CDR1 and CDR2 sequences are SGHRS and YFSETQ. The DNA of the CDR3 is TGCGCCAGCAGCTTGGAAATGCCCTCACGGGGGGGCTACACCTTC. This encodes CASSLEMPSRGGYTF. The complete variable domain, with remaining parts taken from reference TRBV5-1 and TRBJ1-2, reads KAGVTQTPRYLIKTRGQQVTLSCSPISGHRSVSWYQQTPGQGLQFLFEYFSETQRNKGNFPGRFSGRQFSNSRSEMNVSTLELGDSALYLCASSLEMPSRGGYTFGSGTRLTVV.

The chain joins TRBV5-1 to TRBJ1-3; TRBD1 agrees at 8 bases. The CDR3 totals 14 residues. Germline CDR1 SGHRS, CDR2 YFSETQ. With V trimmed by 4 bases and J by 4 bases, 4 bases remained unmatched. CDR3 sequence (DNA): TGCGCCAGCAGCCAGACAGGGGTCGGAAACACCATATATTTT. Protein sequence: CASSQTGVGNTIYF. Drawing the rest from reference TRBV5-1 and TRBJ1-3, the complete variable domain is KAGVTQTPRYLIKTRGQQVTLSCSPISGHRSVSWYQQTPGQGLQFLFEYFSETQRNKGNFPGRFSGRQFSNSRSEMNVSTLELGDSALYLCASSQTGVGNTIYFGEGSWLTVV.

CDR3 sequence: CASSLKLGLAGGLYEQYF. In DNA form, the CDR3 reads TGTGCCAGTAGCCTCAAACTAGGGCTAGCGGGAGGACTCTACGAGCAGTACTTC. The chain employs TRBV19 and TRBJ2-7; 11 bases fit TRBD2. J lost 3 bases, V lost 6 bases, and 16 bases had no gene match. Germline CDR1 LNHDA, CDR2 SQIVND (reference sequence). The CDR3 runs 18 residues.

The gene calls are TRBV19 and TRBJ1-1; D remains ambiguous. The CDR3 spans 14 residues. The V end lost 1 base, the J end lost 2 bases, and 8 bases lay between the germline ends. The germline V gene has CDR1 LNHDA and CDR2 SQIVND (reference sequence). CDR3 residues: CASSIVNGNTEAFF. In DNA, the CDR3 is TGTGCCAGTAGTATAGTTAACGGTAACACTGAAGCTTTCTTT.